This TCR beta chain comes out of a study of T cells in Graves' hyperthyroidism and ophthalmopathy. Study-level findings and limits: Ophthalmopathy, which appeared later, was predicted by the model a median about 6 months before onset. Ophthalmopathy was distinguished from stable hyperthyroidism by 13 V-J signatures.

This clonotype was seen at least ten times. Its antigen is undetermined. From RNA transcripts, TCR beta CDR3 regions were amplified. The HTBI primer set served for first-round RT-PCR of the TCR CDR3. TCRdb itself ran the multiplex PCR reads through MiXCR, one entry per CDR3 protein. The sample includes 280,000 or so distinct CDR3 sequences, around 15% seen only once; the top ten take more than 30%. The V end was cut by 6 bases, the J end by 8 bases, with 16 bases between. CDR1 and CDR2 (germline): MDHEN, SYDVKM. CDR3 length: 13 amino acids. Uncontrolled infections, other autoimmune diseases, pregnancy or lactation led to exclusion of patients. Clinical symptoms, serum thyroxine and TRAb, thyroid ultrasound and orbital computed tomography together formed the diagnostic basis.

This TCR derives from a woman between 45 and 65 years old with Graves' hyperthyroidism that later progressed to Graves' ophthalmopathy. This rearrangement joins TRBV28 to TRBJ1-2; D is perhaps TRBD1 (5 bases). Sequences were obtained from blood. The CDR3 DNA sequence: TGTGCCAGCAGATTCTTCCAGGGTGAAGGCTACACCTTC. Protein sequence: CASRFFQGEGYTF.